The following is a T cell receptor (beta chain) sequence with its context. The antigen is unknown. The PCR made use of 60 Vbeta and 13 Jbeta primers. In the original workflow: Roughly 83 million unique TCR beta chains, around 10 million of them shared, were counted by a later analysis. Assay: immunoSEQ multiplex PCR; the TCRdb copy retains only in-frame clones and omits some. V and J calls and clone size follow that table, whereas D and trimming were derived from the DNA. Counted here are 140,000 to 150,000 clones, 77% occurring once; the ten biggest clones make up around 3.7%. Trimming took 4 bases from V and 3 from J; bases not matched to a gene: 8. The germline V gene encodes CDR1 SGHVS and CDR2 FNYEAQ. There are 15 residues in the CDR3. This sample is drawn from a study of cytomegalovirus exposure and HLA in healthy donors. Study-wide findings and caveats: What a later analysis showed was that several of the most significant clusters appeared linked to common viral pathogens.

Whereas donors were nominally healthy upon sampling, unrecorded immune exposures were probable. The sample taken for sequencing was PBMCs. The rearrangement uses TRBV7-6 and TRBJ1-1; TRBD1 aligns across 7 bases. This TCR derives from a male donor in good health and CMV-seronegative. The CDR3 is CASSSTGTADTEAFF. CDR3 DNA: TGTGCCAGCAGCTCCACCGGGACAGCCGACACTGAAGCTTTCTTT.